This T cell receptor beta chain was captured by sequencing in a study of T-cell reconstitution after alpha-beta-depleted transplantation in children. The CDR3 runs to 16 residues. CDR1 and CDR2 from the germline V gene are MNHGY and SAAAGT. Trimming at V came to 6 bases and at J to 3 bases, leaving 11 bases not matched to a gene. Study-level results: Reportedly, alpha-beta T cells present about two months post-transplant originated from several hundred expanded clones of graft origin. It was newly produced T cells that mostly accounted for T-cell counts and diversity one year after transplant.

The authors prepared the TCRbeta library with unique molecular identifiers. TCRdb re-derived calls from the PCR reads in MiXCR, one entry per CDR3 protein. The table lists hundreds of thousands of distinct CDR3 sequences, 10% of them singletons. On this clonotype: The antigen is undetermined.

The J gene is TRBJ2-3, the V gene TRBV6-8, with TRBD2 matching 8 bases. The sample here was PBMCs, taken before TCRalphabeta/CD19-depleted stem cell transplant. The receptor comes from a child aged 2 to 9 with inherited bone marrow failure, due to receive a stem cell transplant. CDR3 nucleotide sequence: TGTGCCAGCAGCGTTACTACGGGAGGGGAGACAGATACGCAGTATTTT. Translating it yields CASSVTTGGETDTQYF.